Shown below are 25 T cell receptor beta chains from a single sample sequenced in a study of T cell clonality in common variable immunodeficiency. Generated by immunoSEQ multiplex PCR, the TCRdb table keeps only in-frame clones and is missing some. This repertoire lists 42,000 or so clones without singletons; about 1.3% sits in the top ten. Material for sequencing was peripheral blood mononuclear cells. Receptors were obtained from a person aged 18 to 69 in good health.

This clone was observed at least ten times. Read coverage stops 3 residues before the CDR3 terminus; the germline J gene supplies the remainder. The chain carries TRBV19 and TRBJ1-3; a weak D match, TRBD1 (5 bases). The germline CDR1 and CDR2 sequences are LNHDA and SQIVND (reference sequence). Trimming cost V 9 bases and J 0 bases, with 15 bases left between them. The CDR3 is 15 amino acids. The CDR3 is CASIAKGRSGNTIYF. Incomplete CDR3 DNA: TGTGCCAGCATTGCTAAGGGGCGCTCTGGAAACACC.

The table lists this clone with many counts. The CDR3 bases that were read are TGTGCCAGTAGTATCCGGGCCCCGCGGGGTGGGAACACAGATACG. Amino acids: CASSIRAPRGGNTDT. Given in full, the CDR3 is CASSIRAPRGGNTDTQYF. The chain links TRBV19 to TRBJ2-3; maybe TRBD2 (6 bases). The CDR3 end is not reached by the read, which stops 3 residues before it; the germline J gene fills it in. The CDR3 sequence is 18 residues long. The germline CDR1 and CDR2 sequences are LNHDA and SQIVND (reference sequence). V was pared by 3 bases and J by 2 bases, with 21 bases between.

This clone occurred many times. Read data end 3 residues before the CDR3 end; the end is taken from the germline J gene. The J gene is TRBJ2-3, the V gene TRBV29-1; no firm D call. Trimming stripped 4 bases from V and 5 bases from J, with 10 bases between. Germline V gene sequence: CDR1 SQVTM, CDR2 ANQGSEA. There are 12 residues in the CDR3. CDR3 protein: CSVGSVRDTQYF. CDR3 DNA, as far as it was read: TGCAGCGTTGGTAGTGTGAGAGATACG.

This clone showed up many times. With the read ending 3 residues before the CDR3 end, the germline J gene is used to fill in that end. The V and J genes are TRBV18 and TRBJ2-7; 11 bases are a match to TRBD2. Germline values: CDR1 KGHSH, CDR2 LQKENI. This CDR3 region has 14 residues. The V gene end was trimmed by 3 bases and the J gene end by 4 bases; junction bases not matched to a gene: 2. The CDR3 loop reads CASSPGLAEYEQYF. Incomplete CDR3 DNA: TGTGCCAGCTCACCGGGACTAGCGGAATACGAG. Full variable domain (remainder filled in from reference TRBV18 and TRBJ2-7): NAGVMQNPRHLVRRRGQEARLRCSPMKGHSHVYWYRQLPEEGLKFMVYLQKENIIDESGMPKERFSAEFPKEGPSILRIQQVVRGDSAAYFCASSPGLAEYEQYFGPGTRLTVT.

This clone was recorded at least ten times. The CDR3 end is not reached by the read, which stops 3 residues before it; the germline J gene fills it in. The rearrangement links TRBV6-1 to TRBJ1-6; no definite D call. The CDR3 sequence is 16 residues long. Germline V gene lookup returns CDR1 MNHNS and CDR2 SASEGT. The V gene lost 0 bases and the J gene lost 6 bases, with 12 bases spanning the gap. CDR3 sequence: CASSEAGPTPNSPLHF. The part of the CDR3 DNA that was read is TGTGCCAGCAGTGAAGCAGGGCCCACGCCTAATTCACCC.

This clone was counted at least ten times. The read ends 3 residues before the CDR3 terminus; that terminus is restored from the germline J gene. The rearrangement links TRBV6-2 or TRBV6-3 to TRBJ2-5; D might be TRBD2 (6 bases). With 6 bases removed from V and 2 bases from J, the gap between germline ends came to 13 bases. Per the germline V gene, CDR1 is MNHEY and CDR2 is SVGEGT. The CDR3 covers 14 residues. The chain's CDR3 is CASSSSGRQETQYF. The CDR3 DNA, read in part, is TGTGCCAGCAGCTCCAGCGGGCGTCAAGAGACC.

This clone has more than one count but fewer than ten. The DNA ends 3 residues before the CDR3 does, and the rest of the CDR3 is filled in from the germline J gene. V usage is TRBV7-9 and J usage is TRBJ2-7; 8 nucleotides match TRBD1. The CDR3 spans 15 residues. Germline values: CDR1 SEHNR, CDR2 FQNEAQ (reference sequence). V dropped 2 bases and J dropped 5; count of bases not matched to a gene: 8. The CDR3 here is CASSLSGGAKDEQYF. Partial CDR3 DNA: TGTGCCAGCAGCTTATCAGGGGGCGCGAAGGACGAG.

This clone was observed at least ten times. Coverage ceases 3 residues before the CDR3 finishes, and the germline J gene fills in the end. V is TRBV20-1 and J is TRBJ2-5; a possible D gene is TRBD2 (6 bases). CDR1 is DFQATT, CDR2 SNEGSKA, per germline (reference sequence). The CDR3 contains 14 residues. Trimming shortened V by 1 base and J by 3 bases, and 12 bases separated the two germline ends. The sequenced part of the CDR3 DNA is TGCAGTGCTAGAGCAGGGACTTTCAAAGAGACC. This codes for CSARAGTFKET. The complete CDR3 protein is CSARAGTFKETQYF.

The CDR3: CASTYRVVNEQFF. Incomplete CDR3 DNA: TGTGCCAGCACTTACCGGGTTGTCAATGAG. The V call is TRBV11-2, the J call TRBJ2-1; D ambiguous. The read terminates 3 residues ahead of where the CDR3 ends, so the germline J gene completes it. Per the germline V gene, CDR1 is SGHAT and CDR2 is FQNNGV. The CDR3 length is 13 residues. V was shortened by 7 bases and J by 6 bases, with 13 bases between the two germline ends.

This clone was seen many times. This chain's CDR3 is CASSQGLAELFSYEQYF. Incomplete CDR3 DNA: TGTGCCAGCAGCCAAGGGCTAGCGGAGCTATTTTCCTACGAG. The chain is built from TRBV3-1 (or the pseudogene TRBV3-2) and TRBJ2-7, with 7 bases lining up with TRBD2. The read terminates 3 residues ahead of where the CDR3 ends, so the germline J gene completes it. In germline, CDR1 is LGHDT, CDR2 YNNKEL (reference sequence). This CDR3 has 17 residues. With V trimmed by 1 base and J by 1 base, 10 bases remained unmatched.

In this sample, this clone turned up many times. The read ends 3 residues shy of where the CDR3 ends; the end is completed using the germline J gene. The chain links TRBV28 to TRBJ2-2, with TRBD2 matching over 10 bases. The CDR3 length is 17 residues. Germline V gives CDR1 MDHEN, CDR2 SYDVKM. Unmatched junction bases numbered 12, after V lost 6 bases and J lost 5 bases. Partial CDR3 DNA: TGTGCCAGCAGCTCGAGCGGGAGGGCCGCGGGGACCGGGGAG. Protein sequence: CASSSSGRAAGTGE. The whole CDR3 sequence is CASSSSGRAAGTGELFF.

The sample holds many counts of this clone. The CDR3 end lies 3 residues beyond the end of the read and is filled in from the germline J gene. The chain links TRBV28 to TRBJ2-1; 13 bases match TRBD2. J gave up 5 bases and V 2 bases, and 3 bases lay outside the gene matches. The CDR3 contains 16 residues. Germline V gives CDR1 MDHEN, CDR2 SYDVKM. The covered CDR3 bases are TGTGCCAGCAGTTTAACTAGCGGGGGGGCACACAATGAG. Its protein is CASSLTSGGAHNE. The complete CDR3 sequence is CASSLTSGGAHNEQFF.

This clone was counted many times. The read falls 3 residues short of the CDR3 end, and the missing part is taken from the germline J gene. The sample carries other DNA sequences with the same CDR3. The chain employs TRBV20-1 and TRBJ1-2; tentatively, D is TRBD1 (5 bases). CDR1 and CDR2 from the germline V gene are DFQATT and SNEGSKA (reference sequence). CDR3 size: 11 residues. CDR3 DNA, as far as it was read: TGCAGTGCTATAAGTCAGGGCGGC. This sequence encodes CSAISQGG. From start to end, the CDR3 is CSAISQGGYTF.

On this clone itself: The read falls 3 residues short of the CDR3 end, and the missing part is taken from the germline J gene. The chain carries TRBV11-2 and TRBJ2-7; D is undetermined. V lost 0 bases to trimming and J lost 2 bases, with 11 bases between them. There are 15 residues in the CDR3. Germline-derived CDR1 and CDR2 are SGHAT and FQNNGV. CDR3 loop: CASSLDHSKTYEQYF. Partial CDR3 DNA: TGTGCCAGCAGCTTAGATCACAGTAAGACCTACGAG. The whole variable domain, remainder taken from reference TRBV11-2 and TRBJ2-7, is EAGVAQSPRYKIIEKRQSVAFWCNPISGHATLYWYQQILGQGPKLLIQFQNNGVVDDSQLPKDRFSAERLKGVDSTLKIQPAKLEDSAVYLCASSLDHSKTYEQYFGPGTRLTVT.

Many counts were recorded for this clone. Read data end 3 residues before the CDR3 end; the end is taken from the germline J gene. The gene calls are TRBV29-1 and TRBJ1-1; 9 positions match TRBD1. Trimming cost V 4 bases and J 5 bases; bases outside gene matches: 14. Germline CDR1 reads SQVTM; CDR2 reads ANQGSEA. This CDR3 has 16 residues. CDR3 DNA (partial): TGCAGCGTTGCGGACACCGGGACAGGGAAAGGGACTGAA. This gives the protein CSVADTGTGKGTE. The full CDR3 sequence reads CSVADTGTGKGTEAFF. Combining the CDR3 with reference TRBV29-1 and TRBJ1-1 gives the whole variable domain SAVISQKPSRDICQRGTSLTIQCQVDSQVTMMFWYRQQPGQSLTLIATANQGSEATYESGFVIDKFPISRPNLTFSTLTVSNMSPEDSSIYLCSVADTGTGKGTEAFFGQGTRLTVV.

This clone turned up a few times. The CDR3 sequence: CASSPRTMNTEAFF. The CDR3 DNA, read in part, is TGTGCCAGCAGCCCTCGGACAATGAACACTGAA. The V call is TRBV7-9, the J call TRBJ1-1; possibly TRBD1 for D (5 bases). The CDR3 goes on 3 residues after the read ends, and that part is filled in from the germline J gene. The V gene's germline CDR1 is SEHNR and CDR2 FQNEAQ (reference sequence). The CDR3 consists of 14 residues. Between the trimmed V and J ends, which lost 5 bases and 0 bases, there was a span of 10 bases.

This clone has a count of ten or more. The read is 3 residues too short to cover the CDR3 end, so that end is filled in from the germline J gene. This sequence joins TRBV7-2 and TRBJ2-1, with TRBD2 identical over 7 bases. With 1 base clipped from V and 9 bases from J, the junction kept 6 bases outside the gene matches. Looked up from germline, CDR1 is SGHTA and CDR2 is FQGNSA. This CDR3 is 14 amino acids long. The covered CDR3 bases are TGTGCCAGCAGCTTAGAGGCGGGAGTTGCTGAG. Protein: CASSLEAGVAE. The whole CDR3 is CASSLEAGVAEQFF.

This clone has at least ten counts. The read ends 3 residues early relative to the CDR3; the germline J gene fills the gap. The rearrangement joins TRBV29-1 to TRBJ1-2, with D unclear. The V and J ends lost 6 bases and 2 bases respectively, with 13 bases between them. The V gene's germline CDR1 is SQVTM and CDR2 ANQGSEA. This CDR3 region has 13 residues. The CDR3 sequence: CSVAKGENYGYTF. CDR3 DNA (partial): TGCAGCGTCGCGAAGGGCGAAAACTATGGC.

Ten or more counts support this clone. Germline is not matched at one junction end, which may reflect a read error. The CDR3 goes on 3 residues after the read ends, and that part is filled in from the germline J gene. J is TRBJ2-1 and V is TRBV7-7; D is possibly TRBD1 (5 bases). This CDR3 has 13 amino acids. Germline CDR1 reads SSHAT; CDR2 reads FNYEAQ (reference sequence). CDR3 DNA, as far as it was read: TGTGCTAGCAGCTTAGGGGCGAACAATGAG. It translates to CASSLGANNE. The complete CDR3 reads CASSLGANNEQFF.

This clone appeared a few times. The CDR3 is cut off 3 residues early in the read; its end comes from the germline J gene. V is TRBV11-2 and J is TRBJ2-7; possibly TRBD1 for D (5 bases). CDR1 SGHAT and CDR2 FQNNGV come from the germline V gene. The CDR3 loop spans 15 amino acids. Deletions cut 0 bases from V and 0 bases from J, with 9 bases between. CDR3 sequence reads: CASSLEGRASYEQYF. The DNA read from the CDR3 is TGTGCCAGCAGCTTAGAGGGCAGGGCCTCCTACGAG.

The table lists this clone with many counts. The sequenced fragment ends 3 residues before the CDR3 boundary, so the rest is inferred from the germline J gene. The genes are TRBV4-1 and TRBJ2-7, with 7 bases aligning to TRBD1. The germline V gene has CDR1 MGHRA and CDR2 YSYEKL. The CDR3 length is 15 residues. Unmatched junction bases numbered 10, after V lost 3 bases and J lost 5 bases. The DNA read from the CDR3 is TGCGCCAGCAGCCACCCGCCGGGACAGCCACACGAG. This translates into CASSHPPGQPHE. The full CDR3 protein reads CASSHPPGQPHEQYF.

This clone was picked up many times. The CDR3 extends 3 residues past the end of the read, so its final part is completed from the germline J gene. This chain joins TRBV20-1 and TRBJ1-2; possibly TRBD1 for D (5 bases). Per the germline V gene, CDR1 is DFQATT and CDR2 is SNEGSKA (reference sequence). The CDR3 is made up of 12 amino acids. Trimming shortened V by 6 bases and J by 3 bases, and 11 bases separated the two germline ends. The CDR3 DNA, read in part, is TGCAGTGCCCCTGGACAAGACTATGGC. It translates to CSAPGQDYG. The CDR3, in full, reads CSAPGQDYGYTF.

Of note for this clone: The read comes to an end 3 residues before the CDR3 does, leaving the germline J gene to fill in the end. The chain recombines TRBV7-9 with TRBJ2-5, with D possibly being TRBD1 (5 bases). V shed 2 bases and J shed 1 base, with 8 bases lying between them. Germline CDR1 reads SEHNR; CDR2 reads FQNEAQ (reference sequence). The CDR3 contains 14 residues. Here the CDR3 reads CASSLTRAQETQYF. The sequenced CDR3 bases are TGTGCCAGCAGCTTAACCAGGGCCCAAGAGACC.

There are many counts of this clone. Coverage ceases 3 residues before the CDR3 finishes, and the germline J gene fills in the end. V usage is TRBV10-3 and J usage is TRBJ2-7; D not certain. The CDR3 is 13 residues long. Germline-derived CDR1 and CDR2 are ENHRY and SYGVKD. Trimming left V 2 bases short and J 0 bases short, with 5 bases between. The CDR3 bases that were read are TGTGCCATCAGTGAGGCTAGCTCCTACGAG. Amino acid sequence: CAISEASSYE. The entire CDR3 protein is CAISEASSYEQYF.

This clone was picked up many times. Partial CDR3 DNA: TGTGCCAGCGGTACAGGGGGAACCTACGAG. This translates into CASGTGGTYE. The complete CDR3 sequence is CASGTGGTYEQYF. The genes are TRBV7-2 and TRBJ2-7; 8 nucleotides line up with TRBD1. The CDR3 end lies 3 residues beyond the end of the read and is filled in from the germline J gene. The CDR3 totals 13 residues. With 8 bases clipped from V and 2 bases from J, the junction kept 5 bases outside the gene matches. The germline V gene has CDR1 SGHTA and CDR2 FQGNSA.